These 23 T cell receptor beta chains share one sample of origin, sequenced in a study of blood T cell repertoires in COVID-19. Profiling relied on immunoSEQ multiplex PCR, and the TCRdb table lists in-frame clones only, not all of them. This sample has some 170,000 clones, with 87% found just once. What was sequenced was peripheral blood. Source of these receptors: a woman in her 50s with acute or convalescent COVID-19.

V usage is TRBV6-4 and J usage is TRBJ2-1; a possible D gene is TRBD2 (6 bases). With 5 bases removed from V and 4 bases from J, the gap between germline ends came to 12 bases. Germline assignment: CDR1 MRHNA and CDR2 SNTAGT. The CDR3 consists of 14 residues. The CDR3 here is CASSPGDAYNEQFF. CDR3 sequence (DNA): TGTGCCAGCAGTCCGGGAGACGCTTACAATGAGCAGTTCTTC.

This clone was seen a few times. V and J are TRBV1 and TRBJ1-1. TRBV1 is annotated as a pseudogene. This CDR3 comprises 14 residues. As DNA, the CDR3 is TGCACCAGCACCATTTCAGAGGTGAACACTGAAGCTTTCTTT. This encodes CTSTISEVNTEAFF.

The sample holds a few counts of this clone. This chain connects TRBV5-1 to TRBJ2-3; D is uncertain. Trimming shortened V by 8 bases and J by 1 base, and 11 bases separated the two germline ends. The CDR3 is 13 residues long. Looked up from germline, CDR1 is SGHRS and CDR2 is YFSETQ. The CDR3 DNA reads TGCGCCAGTATGCGGTATGGCACAGATACGCAGTATTTT. Amino acid sequence: CASMRYGTDTQYF.

This clone was seen a handful of times. The chain joins TRBV3-1 (or the pseudogene TRBV3-2) to TRBJ2-1; maybe TRBD2 (5 bases). The CDR3 has 15 residues. Trimming left V 3 bases short and J 1 base short, with 10 bases between. Germline assignment: CDR1 LGHDT and CDR2 YNNKEL (reference sequence). For the CDR3, the DNA is TGTGCCAGCAGCCAGACGACGGGGTCCTACAATGAGCAGTTCTTC. It yields the protein CASSQTTGSYNEQFF.

This chain uses TRBV5-8 with TRBJ1-5; tentatively, D is TRBD1 (5 bases). The CDR3 contains 14 residues. V was cut by 1 base and J by 7 bases, with 12 bases left in between. CDR1 and CDR2 (germline): SGHTS, YDEGEE. This CDR3 reads CASSLPAGKQPQHF. Written as DNA, the CDR3 is TGTGCCAGCAGCTTGCCGGCAGGGAAACAGCCCCAGCATTTT.

CDR3 coding DNA: TGTGCCAGCAGCTTAATGGCTTCCCCGTACCAAGAGACCCAGTACTTC. Its translation is CASSLMASPYQETQYF. The chain recombines TRBV7-2 with TRBJ2-5; D gene unclear. Trimming cost V 2 bases and J 0 bases, with 13 bases left between them. CDR3 length: 16 amino acids. Per germline, CDR1 SGHTA and CDR2 FQGNSA.

The genes are TRBV27 and TRBJ2-5, with D possibly being TRBD1 (6 bases). Trimming took 2 bases from V and 3 from J, leaving 10 bases between them. The CDR3 extends over 14 amino acids. The germline V gene has CDR1 MNHEY and CDR2 SMNVEV (reference sequence). CDR3 amino acids: CASSLVRGKETQYF. The CDR3 DNA follows: TGTGCCAGCAGTTTAGTCAGGGGAAAAGAGACCCAGTACTTC.

CDR3 protein: CASSLLGLNEQFF. The CDR3 nucleotides read TGTGCCAGCAGCCTTCTGGGGCTCAATGAGCAGTTCTTC. The J gene is TRBJ2-1, the V gene TRBV3-1 (or the pseudogene TRBV3-2), with TRBD1 as a possible D gene (5 bases). The CDR3 totals 13 residues. Trimming pared 4 bases from V and 6 bases from J, leaving 10 bases between. Germline loops: CDR1 LGHDT, CDR2 YNNKEL (reference sequence).

This clone appeared a single time. This chain links TRBV29-1 with TRBJ1-2; 9 nucleotides line up with TRBD1. The CDR3 runs 12 residues. Germline loops: CDR1 SQVTM, CDR2 ANQGSEA. Losses at the gene ends were 6 bases for V and 4 bases for J; bases not matched to a gene: 3. The CDR3 DNA follows: TGCAGCGTGGGACAGGGACCCTATGGCTACACCTTC. The encoded protein is CSVGQGPYGYTF.

The gene calls are TRBV9 and TRBJ2-7; D not certain. The CDR3 extends over 16 amino acids. Trimming cost V 1 base and J 0 bases, with 14 bases left between them. Germline CDR1 reads SGDLS; CDR2 reads YYNGEE. The CDR3 loop reads CASSVNRHSASYEQYF. As DNA, the CDR3 is TGTGCCAGCAGCGTAAATCGTCACAGTGCCTCCTACGAGCAGTACTTC.

This clone was seen just once. J is TRBJ2-7 and V is TRBV6-5, with D perhaps TRBD1 (5 bases). The germline V and J ends were trimmed by 2 bases and 0 bases, with 14 bases remaining between them. CDR3 length: 16 amino acids. Germline lookup yields CDR1 MNHEY and CDR2 SVGAGI. CDR3 sequence reads: CASSYNRGTSSYEQYF. Written as DNA, the CDR3 is TGTGCCAGCAGTTACAATAGGGGTACGTCCTCCTACGAGCAGTACTTC.

The J gene is TRBJ2-1, the V gene TRBV2; D is perhaps TRBD2 (7 bases). V was clipped by 5 bases and J by 3 bases, with 17 bases between them. Germline assignment: CDR1 SNHLY and CDR2 FYNNEI. The CDR3 totals 16 residues. In DNA form, the CDR3 reads TGTGCCAGCAGTTTAGCGGGCGGGGGCTTCTACAATGAGCAGTTCTTC. Encoded protein: CASSLAGGGFYNEQFF.

This clone was seen more than once but under ten times. The genes are TRBV11-2 and TRBJ2-3; 14 bases are shared with TRBD2. Germline V lookup: CDR1 SGHAT, CDR2 FQNNGV. The CDR3 contains 18 residues. Trimming took 4 bases from V and 4 from J; bases not matched to a gene: 10. Here the CDR3 DNA reads TGTGCCAGCAGCTCTCCTCGACTAGCGGGAGGGCCAGCAGATACGCAGTATTTT. This sequence encodes CASSSPRLAGGPADTQYF. Together with reference TRBV11-2 and TRBJ2-3, the CDR3 gives the full variable domain: EAGVAQSPRYKIIEKRQSVAFWCNPISGHATLYWYQQILGQGPKLLIQFQNNGVVDDSQLPKDRFSAERLKGVDSTLKIQPAKLEDSAVYLCASSSPRLAGGPADTQYFGPGTRLTVL.

The chain has TRBV11-2 and TRBJ2-5; maybe TRBD2 (7 bases). Germline values: CDR1 SGHAT, CDR2 FQNNGV. V lost 2 bases to trimming and J lost 2 bases, with 15 bases between them. The CDR3 length is 16 residues. For the CDR3, the DNA is TGTGCCAGCAGCTTATTTGGGGGGGGCCAACAAGAGACCCAGTACTTC. This translates into CASSLFGGGQQETQYF.

This clone is a singleton in its sample. The V and J genes are TRBV19 and TRBJ1-2; 9 bases agree with TRBD1. The CDR3 totals 13 residues. Germline V gives CDR1 LNHDA, CDR2 SQIVND (reference sequence). J lost 8 bases, V lost 11 bases, and 12 bases had no gene match. DNA for the CDR3: TGTGCCGGCTCCGGGACAGGGACGTTGGGCTACACCTTC. This codes for CAGSGTGTLGYTF.

The chain joins TRBV27 to TRBJ2-7; 7 nucleotides line up with TRBD2. The CDR3 consists of 17 residues. V lost 4 bases, J lost 0 bases, and 12 bases stayed unmatched. Per the germline V gene, CDR1 is MNHEY and CDR2 is SMNVEV (reference sequence). The CDR3 bases are TGTGCCAGCAGTTACTGGACTAGTCTTCCACGCTCCTACGAGCAGTACTTC. Protein: CASSYWTSLPRSYEQYF.

The chain employs TRBV4-3 and TRBJ2-5, with 8 bases lining up with TRBD2. The CDR3 totals 16 residues. Germline CDR1 LGHNA, CDR2 YSLEER. The V and J ends lost 0 bases and 4 bases, in that order; junction bases with no gene match: 7. The CDR3 DNA sequence: TGCGCCAGCAGCCAAGATCCCGGGAGGGCCGCAGAGACCCAGTACTTC. Translating it yields CASSQDPGRAAETQYF.

The chain couples TRBV7-2 to TRBJ1-5; 8 bases line up with TRBD1. Germline V lookup: CDR1 SGHTA, CDR2 FQGNSA. The CDR3 runs 15 residues. The V segment lost 5 bases and the J segment 6 bases; nucleotides outside the gene matches: 9. The CDR3 bases are TGTGCCAGCAGCACGACAGGGGAACGGGGTCAGCCCCAGCATTTT. This sequence encodes CASSTTGERGQPQHF.

This clone was counted a few times. This rearrangement joins TRBV3-1 (or the pseudogene TRBV3-2) to TRBJ2-7, with TRBD2 as a possible D gene (5 bases). Per the germline V gene, CDR1 is LGHDT and CDR2 is YNNKEL (reference sequence). V shed 6 bases and J shed 2 bases, with 20 bases lying between them. The CDR3 length is 16 residues. In nucleotides, the CDR3 is TGTGCCAGCAGTTTAACCAGGCGGGCGGGCACCTACGAGCAGTACTTC. Protein product: CASSLTRRAGTYEQYF.

Only a few counts were recorded for this clone. V gene TRBV12-5 combines with J gene TRBJ1-1; tentative D call: TRBD1 (6 bases). V was trimmed by 7 bases and J by 1 base, leaving 25 bases between them. Germline CDR1 is LGHNT and CDR2 is FRNRAP. The CDR3 contains 18 residues. CDR3 in amino acids: CASDSPSLQGSRNTEAFF. Written as DNA, the CDR3 is TGTGCTAGTGACTCCCCCTCGCTGCAGGGGAGCCGGAACACTGAAGCTTTCTTT. The variable domain in full, completed from reference TRBV12-5 and TRBJ1-1, reads DARVTQTPRHKVTEMGQEVTMRCQPILGHNTVFWYRQTMMQGLELLAYFRNRAPLDDSGMPKDRFSAEMPDATLATLKIQPSEPRDSAVYFCASDSPSLQGSRNTEAFFGQGTRLTVV.

This clone came up a few times. V is TRBV2 and J is TRBJ1-5; TRBD1 matches 7 bases. The CDR3 is made up of 14 amino acids. The trim removed 4 bases at V and 3 bases at J, leaving 3 bases unmatched. Germline CDR1 SNHLY, CDR2 FYNNEI. CDR3 sequence: CASSGDSPNQPQHF. DNA for the CDR3: TGTGCCAGCAGTGGGGACAGTCCCAATCAGCCCCAGCATTTT. The entire variable domain, with the rest obtained from reference TRBV2 and TRBJ1-5, is as follows: EPEVTQTPSHQVTQMGQEVILRCVPISNHLYFYWYRQILGQKVEFLVSFYNNEISEKSEIFDDQFSVERPDGSNFTLKIRSTKLEDSAMYFCASSGDSPNQPQHFGDGTRLSIL.

This chain uses TRBV6-5 with TRBJ1-4, with 7 bases aligning to TRBD1. This CDR3 has 14 amino acids. Germline V gene data show CDR1 as MNHEY and CDR2 as SVGAGI. The V gene end was trimmed by 0 bases and the J gene end by 7 bases; junction bases not matched to a gene: 2. The chain's CDR3 is CASSYSYRGEKLFF. DNA of the CDR3: TGTGCCAGCAGTTACTCATACAGGGGTGAAAAACTGTTTTTT.

The chain carries TRBV3-1 (or the pseudogene TRBV3-2) and TRBJ2-5; possible D gene TRBD2, 6 bases. Trimming removed 6 bases at V and 2 bases at J, with 13 bases between. CDR3 length: 14 residues. Germline assignment: CDR1 LGHDT and CDR2 YNNKEL (reference sequence). In DNA form, the CDR3 reads TGTGCCAGCAGGCCCGACGGGGGTCAAGAGACCCAGTACTTC. Its translation: CASRPDGGQETQYF.